This TCR beta chain derives from a study of human versus mouse CDR3 diversity and MHC coevolution. Whole-study context: Valid reads per sample ranged from about 0.6 x 10^7 to 1.7 x 10^7. Regarding the study as a whole: Approximately 1.6 million TCR beta clonotypes were estimated for humans, the largest repertoire. On average, humans showed more CDR3 deletions and insertions than mice. Among all groups, two of three human donors showed least clonal inequality.

Only in-frame clones appear in the TCRdb table, and some are missing; sequencing was by immunoSEQ multiplex PCR. The sample has tens of thousands of clones; approximately 90% are singletons. Losses at the gene ends were 0 bases for V and 3 bases for J; bases not matched to a gene: 3. CDR3 length: 15 residues. CDR1 and CDR2 (germline): SGHDT, YYEEEE. On this clone: Antigen: not known.

The rearrangement uses TRBV5-6 and TRBJ1-2; 9 bases are shared with TRBD1. Input material: naive CD4+ T cells from blood. Subset reported: CD45RO-negative CD62L-positive naive CD4 T cells. This clonotype originated in a person aged 25 to 69 in good health. The CDR3 loop is CASSLGQGGYYGYTF. The CDR3 nucleotides are TGTGCCAGCAGCTTGGGACAGGGGGGCTACTATGGCTACACCTTC. Combining the CDR3 with reference TRBV5-6 and TRBJ1-2 gives the whole variable domain DAGVTQSPTHLIKTRGQQVTLRCSPKSGHDTVSWYQQALGQGPQFIFQYYEEEERQRGNFPDRFSGHQFPNYSSELNVNALLLGDSALYLCASSLGQGGYYGYTFGSGTRLTVV.